The sequence of this TCR beta chain was determined in a study of blood T cell repertoires in COVID-19. Measured with immunoSEQ multiplex PCR; TCRdb has only the in-frame clones, and not every one. Altogether tens of thousands of clones are present, over 70% being singletons, with the ten largest covering almost 8%. The CDR3 is made up of 15 amino acids. Trimming shortened V by 4 bases and J by 4 bases, and 13 bases separated the two germline ends. The V gene's germline CDR1 is SEHNR and CDR2 FQNEAQ (reference sequence). The sequencing sample was made of peripheral blood. V and J are TRBV7-9 and TRBJ2-2, with a possible D match to TRBD1 (5 bases). This TCR was recovered from a man aged 50-60 years with acute or convalescent COVID-19. The CDR3 DNA sequence: TGTGCCAGCAGCTCTCGCTTGACAGTCACCGGGGAGCTGTTTTTT. Its translation: CASSSRLTVTGELFF. Full variable domain (missing parts from reference TRBV7-9 and TRBJ2-2): DTGVSQNPRHKITKRGQNVTFRCDPISEHNRLYWYRQTLGQGPEFLTYFQNEAQLEKSRLLSDRFSAERPKGSFSTLEIQRTEQGDSAMYLCASSSRLTVTGELFFGEGSRLTVL.